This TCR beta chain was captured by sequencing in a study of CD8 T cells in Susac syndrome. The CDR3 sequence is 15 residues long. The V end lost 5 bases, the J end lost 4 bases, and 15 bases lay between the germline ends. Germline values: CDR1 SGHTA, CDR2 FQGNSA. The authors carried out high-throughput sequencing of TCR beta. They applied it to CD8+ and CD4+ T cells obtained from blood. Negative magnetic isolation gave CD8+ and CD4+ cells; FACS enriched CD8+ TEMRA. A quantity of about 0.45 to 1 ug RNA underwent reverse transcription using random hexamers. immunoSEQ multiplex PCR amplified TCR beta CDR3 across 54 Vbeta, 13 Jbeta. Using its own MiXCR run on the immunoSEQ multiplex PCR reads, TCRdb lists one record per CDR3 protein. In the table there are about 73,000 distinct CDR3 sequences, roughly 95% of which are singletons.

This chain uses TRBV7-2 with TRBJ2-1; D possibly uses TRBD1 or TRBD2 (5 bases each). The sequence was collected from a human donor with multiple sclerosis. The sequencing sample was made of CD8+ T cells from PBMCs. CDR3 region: CASSAGAGTYNEQFF. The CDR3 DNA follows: TGTGCCAGCAGCGCTGGGGCAGGGACGTACAATGAGCAGTTCTTC. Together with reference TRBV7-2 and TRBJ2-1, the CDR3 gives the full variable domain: GAGVSQSPSNKVTEKGKDVELRCDPISGHTALYWYRQSLGQGLEFLIYFQGNSAPDKSGLPSDRFSAERTGGSVSTLTIQRTQQEDSAVYLCASSAGAGTYNEQFFGPGTRLTVL.